The 24 T cell receptor beta chains below come from one sample, sequenced in a study of T cell responses to AZD1222 COVID-19 vaccine. TCRdb keeps only in-frame clones here, not all; method: immunoSEQ multiplex PCR. The sample has about 170,000 clones, about 92% seen once; the top ten hold 3% to 5%. Material: peripheral blood, obtained on day 0 of AZD1222 vaccination. These receptors originate from an adult in good health.

The gene calls are TRBV10-2 and TRBJ2-1; TRBD1 matches at 9 bases. The CDR3 sequence is 15 residues long. Trimming removed 6 bases from V and 6 bases from J; junction bases left unmatched: 9. Germline V gene lookup returns CDR1 WSHSY and CDR2 SAAADI. CDR3: CASRDPGQGVNEQFF. CDR3 nucleotide sequence: TGCGCCAGCAGGGATCCGGGACAGGGTGTCAATGAGCAGTTCTTC.

This chain joins TRBV6-1 and TRBJ1-1; 7 nucleotides align to TRBD1. The CDR3 has 14 residues. Per germline, CDR1 MNHNS and CDR2 SASEGT. Trimming at V came to 3 bases and at J to 7 bases, leaving 8 bases not matched to a gene. In nucleotides, the CDR3 is TGTGCCAGCAGTGACCGGGACAGCCGGATTGAAGCTTTCTTT. Encoded protein: CASSDRDSRIEAFF.

The chain has TRBV18 and TRBJ1-3, with no clear D. This CDR3 has 16 residues. Trimming cost V 4 bases and J 0 bases, with 13 bases left between them. Germline lookup yields CDR1 KGHSH and CDR2 LQKENI. CDR3 sequence: CASSLVAAASGNTIYF. DNA for the CDR3: TGTGCCAGCTCACTGGTGGCAGCCGCCTCTGGAAACACCATATATTTT.

The CDR3 nucleotides are TGTGCCAGTAGTACGGGACTAGCGGGATACACCGGGGAGCTGTTTTTT. It specifies CASSTGLAGYTGELFF. The V call is TRBV19, the J call TRBJ2-2; 13 positions agree with TRBD2. CDR3 length: 16 residues. Trimming at V came to 4 bases and at J to 3 bases, leaving 2 bases not matched to a gene. CDR1 and CDR2 from the germline V gene are LNHDA and SQIVND (reference sequence).

This clone was seen a single time. The chain has TRBV7-2 and TRBJ1-1; D perhaps matches TRBD1 (6 bases). Germline V gene sequence: CDR1 SGHTA, CDR2 FQGNSA. This CDR3 has 13 residues. V dropped 4 bases and J dropped 3 bases, with 9 bases sitting between them. CDR3 loop: CASSSQGYTEAFF. CDR3 DNA: TGTGCCAGCAGCTCCCAGGGGTACACTGAAGCTTTCTTT.

This clone was observed once. CDR3 residues: CASSIVGQTNYGYTF. For the CDR3, the DNA is TGTGCCAGTAGTATTGTGGGACAGACCAACTATGGCTACACCTTC. The J gene is TRBJ1-2, the V gene TRBV19; 7 bases line up with TRBD1. Germline V gene sequence: CDR1 LNHDA, CDR2 SQIVND (reference sequence). V lost 3 bases and J lost 2; bases outside the gene matches: 6. The CDR3 has 15 amino acids.

The chain recombines TRBV5-1 with TRBJ2-2, with 7 positions matching TRBD1. Germline assignment: CDR1 SGHRS and CDR2 YFSETQ. CDR3 length equals 15 residues. The junction had 3 bases not matched to a gene; V was cut back by 0 bases and J by 4 bases. DNA for the CDR3: TGCGCCAGCAGCTTGGTCCAGGGGGTCACCGGGGAGCTGTTTTTT. This gives the protein CASSLVQGVTGELFF.

The V gene is TRBV5-1, the J gene TRBJ2-6; D is uncertain. Germline-derived CDR1 and CDR2 are SGHRS and YFSETQ. V was trimmed by 4 bases and J by 4 bases, leaving 6 bases between them. The CDR3 contains 13 residues. CDR3 coding DNA: TGCGCCAGCAGCCTCCTAGGGGCCAACGTCCTGACTTTC. It is translated as CASSLLGANVLTF.

The chain is built from TRBV19 and TRBJ1-2; no clear D gene. Germline V lookup: CDR1 LNHDA, CDR2 SQIVND (reference sequence). The CDR3 is made up of 16 amino acids. Trimming took 7 bases from V and 2 from J, leaving 20 bases between them. The CDR3 nucleotides are TGTGCCAGTAATAGGGCAAGCCGGCGAACGAACTATGGCTACACCTTC. Its translation: CASNRASRRTNYGYTF.

The rearrangement links TRBV6-1 to TRBJ2-6, with D possibly matching TRBD1 (6 bases). Trimming took off 3 bases at V and 0 bases at J, with 15 bases between the two ends. The germline gives CDR1 MNHNS, CDR2 SASEGT. The CDR3 loop spans 18 amino acids. The CDR3, as DNA: TGTGCCAGCAGTGACTACGGACAGTTCTTCTCTGGGGCCAACGTCCTGACTTTC. This translates into CASSDYGQFFSGANVLTF.

J is TRBJ2-7 and V is TRBV6-1, with TRBD2 matching over 8 bases. J lost 2 bases, V lost 0 bases, and 9 bases had no gene match. CDR1 and CDR2 from the germline V gene are MNHNS and SASEGT. This CDR3 spans 17 amino acids. The CDR3, as DNA: TGTGCCAGCAGTGAAGCCCATGGACCGGGACTAGCCTACGAGCAGTACTTC. Amino acid sequence: CASSEAHGPGLAYEQYF.

The chain couples TRBV7-9 to TRBJ2-5; D call uncertain. V was clipped by 2 bases and J by 5 bases, with 6 bases between them. The CDR3 is 12 residues long. In germline, CDR1 is SEHNR, CDR2 FQNEAQ (reference sequence). CDR3 in DNA: TGTGCCAGCAGCTTAAGTCCGGAGACCCAGTACTTC. Its translation is CASSLSPETQYF.

This rearrangement joins TRBV19 to TRBJ1-1; the D is unclear. The V end lost 8 bases, the J end lost 6 bases, and 16 bases lay between the germline ends. Germline V gene data show CDR1 as LNHDA and CDR2 as SQIVND (reference sequence). The CDR3 runs 13 residues. Here the CDR3 reads CASRNVEGPEAFF. DNA for the CDR3: TGTGCCAGTCGAAACGTCGAGGGCCCTGAAGCTTTCTTT.

The J gene is TRBJ1-1, the V gene TRBV28; D is uncertain. V was shortened by 6 bases and J by 6 bases, with 11 bases between the two germline ends. The CDR3 sequence is 12 residues long. Germline loops: CDR1 MDHEN, CDR2 SYDVKM. Here the CDR3 reads CASSSLNPEAFF. Written as DNA, the CDR3 is TGTGCCAGCAGCTCCCTAAACCCTGAAGCTTTCTTT.

The chain recombines TRBV6-1 with TRBJ2-7; 7 positions match TRBD1. Germline V gives CDR1 MNHNS, CDR2 SASEGT. With V trimmed by 0 bases and J by 3 bases, 17 bases remained unmatched. This CDR3 comprises 19 residues. CDR3 coding DNA: TGTGCCAGCAGTGAAGCAGTGCATGCCATGGGGACAGTGTTCTACGAGCAGTACTTC. This sequence encodes CASSEAVHAMGTVFYEQYF.

This clone was seen once. The CDR3 DNA reads as TGTGCCAGTAGTATTCACCAAGAAGCTTTCTTT. As protein: CASSIHQEAFF. This rearrangement joins TRBV19 to TRBJ1-1; D is ambiguous. The CDR3 extends over 11 amino acids. Germline values: CDR1 LNHDA, CDR2 SQIVND (reference sequence). The V end was cut by 3 bases, the J end by 8 bases, with 7 bases between.

This chain uses TRBV29-1 with TRBJ2-1; tentatively, D is TRBD1 (5 bases). The V gene lost 6 bases and the J gene lost 1 base, with 10 bases spanning the gap. The CDR3 consists of 13 residues. CDR1 is SQVTM, CDR2 ANQGSEA, per germline. CDR3 in amino acids: CSVQGNSYNEQFF. CDR3 coding DNA: TGCAGCGTCCAGGGTAATTCCTACAATGAGCAGTTCTTC.

This CDR3 reads CASSLDQARVFGYTF. The CDR3 region has the DNA TGTGCCAGCAGCTTAGATCAGGCCAGGGTTTTTGGCTACACCTTC. The chain couples TRBV11-3 to TRBJ1-2; tentatively, D is TRBD1 (5 bases). CDR1 SGHNT and CDR2 YENEEA come from the germline V gene. V was clipped by 0 bases and J by 7 bases, with 15 bases between them. The CDR3 runs to 15 residues.

The chain joins TRBV18 to TRBJ1-1; the D is unclear. Trimming pared 0 bases from V and 5 bases from J, leaving 7 bases between. Germline assignment: CDR1 KGHSH and CDR2 LQKENI. The CDR3 runs 13 residues. CDR3: CASSPPAGTEAFF. In DNA, the CDR3 is TGTGCCAGCTCACCACCGGCGGGGACTGAAGCTTTCTTT.

CDR3 sequence: CASSLVVVSYEQYF. CDR3 sequence (DNA): TGTGCCAGCAGCTTAGTTGTAGTCTCCTACGAGCAGTACTTC. The chain joins TRBV7-2 to TRBJ2-7; D is undetermined. Per the germline V gene, CDR1 is SGHTA and CDR2 is FQGNSA. Trimming left V 1 base short and J 0 bases short, with 7 bases between. The CDR3 totals 14 residues. Full variable domain (missing parts from reference TRBV7-2 and TRBJ2-7): GAGVSQSPSNKVTEKGKDVELRCDPISGHTALYWYRQSLGQGLEFLIYFQGNSAPDKSGLPSDRFSAERTGGSVSTLTIQRTQQEDSAVYLCASSLVVVSYEQYFGPGTRLTVT.

The chain combines TRBV30 with TRBJ2-7; 7 bases are a match to TRBD2. The CDR3 totals 14 residues. Per germline, CDR1 GTSNPN and CDR2 SVGIG (reference sequence). The trim removed 6 bases at V and 0 bases at J, leaving 8 bases unmatched. In DNA form, the CDR3 reads TGTGCCTGCAAGACTAGCTCCGTCTCCTACGAGCAGTACTTC. It yields the protein CACKTSSVSYEQYF. Using reference TRBV30 and TRBJ2-7 for the parts outside the CDR3, the full variable domain is SQTIHQWPATLVQPVGSPLSLECTVEGTSNPNLYWYRQAAGRGLQLLFYSVGIGQISSEVPQNLSASRPQDRQFILSSKKLLLSDSGFYLCACKTSSVSYEQYFGPGTRLTVT.

V usage is TRBV12-3 or TRBV12-4 and J usage is TRBJ2-7, with D perhaps matching TRBD1 (6 bases). The V end lost 5 bases, the J end lost 6 bases, and 14 bases lay between the germline ends. The CDR3 sequence is 13 residues long. As DNA, the CDR3 is TGTGCCAGCAGTATTCGTACAGGGCCCGAGCAGTACTTC. Its translation: CASSIRTGPEQYF.

In this sample, this clone turned up once. V and J are TRBV29-1 and TRBJ1-2; no reliable D call. CDR1 and CDR2 from the germline V gene are SQVTM and ANQGSEA. Trimming took off 2 bases at V and 0 bases at J, with 7 bases between the two ends. CDR3 length: 13 amino acids. This CDR3 reads CSVEQKSNYGYTF. As DNA, the CDR3 is TGCAGCGTTGAACAAAAATCTAACTATGGCTACACCTTC.

The V and J genes are TRBV9 and TRBJ1-4; 11 bases agree with TRBD1. The V segment lost 4 bases and the J segment 7 bases; nucleotides outside the gene matches: 21. The CDR3 loop spans 20 amino acids. CDR1 and CDR2 (germline): SGDLS, YYNGEE. DNA of the CDR3: TGTGCCAGCAGCACCCCACGAACCGGGACAGGGGGTATATGGCGTGAAAAACTGTTTTTT. This gives the protein CASSTPRTGTGGIWREKLFF.